This passage covers 14 T cell receptor beta chains from one sample sequenced in a study of shared clonotypes between healthy human individuals. Naive CD8 cells were CD45RO-negative, positively selected for CCR7, excluding terminally differentiated effector memory CD45RA+ cells. Method: immunoSEQ multiplex PCR; TCRdb's copy keeps in-frame clones and lacks some. The sample lists around 2,000,000 clones, approximately 94% seen once, with more than 0.9% in the top ten. The sequencing input was naive CD8+ T cells sorted from blood. The receptors here all came from a man between 18 and 29 years old in good health.

This clone has just one count. The sample holds other DNA sequences that translate to the same CDR3. The V call is TRBV6-5, the J call TRBJ2-2, with no clear D. There are 15 residues in the CDR3. Germline V gene data show CDR1 as MNHEY and CDR2 as SVGAGI. Trimming took off 0 bases at V and 1 base at J, with 6 bases between the two ends. CDR3 in DNA: TGTGCCAGCAGTTACTCTTCAGGGAACACCGGGGAGCTGTTTTTT. This codes for CASSYSSGNTGELFF.

In its sample, this clone was seen once. The V call is TRBV19, the J call TRBJ1-1; a possible D gene is TRBD1 (5 bases). V was cut by 6 bases and J by 3 bases, with 14 bases left in between. In germline, CDR1 is LNHDA, CDR2 SQIVND (reference sequence). There are 14 residues in the CDR3. CDR3 nucleotides: TGTGCCAGTAGCCACCCTCTAGGGGACACTGAAGCTTTCTTT. Protein sequence: CASSHPLGDTEAFF.

The CDR3 coding sequence is TGCGCCAGCAGCCAAGATCAATTTAGCCCTTACCCAGATACGCAGTATTTT. Its translation: CASSQDQFSPYPDTQYF. The gene calls are TRBV4-3 and TRBJ2-3; D call uncertain. V was clipped by 0 bases and J by 4 bases, with 17 bases between them. There are 17 residues in the CDR3. Looked up from germline, CDR1 is LGHNA and CDR2 is YSLEER.

V usage is TRBV5-6 and J usage is TRBJ2-7, with D perhaps given as TRBD1 or TRBD2 (7 bases each). The germline V gene encodes CDR1 SGHDT and CDR2 YYEEEE. The V end was cut by 4 bases, the J end by 6 bases, with 20 bases between. This CDR3 has 15 amino acids. CDR3 DNA sequence: TGTGCCAGCAGCCAGCGGGACAGTCGATTTAGCGAGCAGTACTTC. It is translated as CASSQRDSRFSEQYF.

V is TRBV18 and J is TRBJ2-1; D tentatively reads TRBD1 or TRBD2 (5 bases each). The V gene lost 3 bases and the J gene lost 5 bases, with 26 bases spanning the gap. Per germline, CDR1 KGHSH and CDR2 LQKENI. This CDR3 is 19 amino acids long. CDR3 amino acids: CASSPVWDDPSPEDNEQFF. CDR3 DNA: TGTGCCAGCTCACCGGTTTGGGACGATCCCTCCCCGGAAGACAATGAGCAGTTCTTC.

The CDR3 sequence is CASSGTGNTGELFF. The CDR3 nucleotides are TGTGCCAGCAGTGGGACAGGTAACACCGGGGAGCTGTTTTTT. The chain links TRBV6-1 to TRBJ2-2; 7 bases fit TRBD1. This CDR3 region has 14 residues. CDR1 MNHNS and CDR2 SASEGT come from the germline V gene. V shed 4 bases and J 2 bases; nucleotides not matched to a gene: 1.

The chain joins TRBV10-1 to TRBJ2-3; D is unclear. The CDR3 is 14 amino acids. Trimming removed 8 bases at V and 5 bases at J, with 17 bases between. Germline loops: CDR1 WNHNN, CDR2 SYGVQD (reference sequence). In nucleotides, the CDR3 is TGCGCCAGCTCACCTGCCGGACCTAAAGATACGCAGTATTTT. Its translation is CASSPAGPKDTQYF.

With respect to this clone: Other DNA variants within this sample encode the same CDR3. The rearrangement uses TRBV6-5 and TRBJ2-7; D is unresolved. The CDR3 has 13 residues. Between the trimmed V and J ends, which lost 2 bases and 2 bases, there was a span of 7 bases. CDR1 is MNHEY and CDR2 is SVGAGI in the germline V gene. The CDR3 region is CASSYGITYEQYF. As DNA, the CDR3 is TGTGCCAGCAGTTACGGGATCACCTACGAGCAGTACTTC.

The chain is built from TRBV9 and TRBJ2-3; 9 bases map to TRBD1. The J segment lost 4 bases and the V segment lost 6 bases, leaving 6 bases of the junction unmatched. The CDR3 has 14 amino acids. Looked up from germline, CDR1 is SGDLS and CDR2 is YYNGEE. The CDR3 protein is CASTTGGSADTQYF. The CDR3 DNA reads as TGTGCCAGCACCACAGGGGGCTCTGCAGATACGCAGTATTTT.

The J gene is TRBJ2-5, the V gene TRBV5-1; 7 nucleotides line up with TRBD1. The V gene end was trimmed by 0 bases and the J gene end by 5 bases; junction bases not matched to a gene: 13. This CDR3 region has 17 residues. The V gene's germline CDR1 is SGHRS and CDR2 YFSETQ. CDR3 in amino acids: CASSLATWDRLGETQYF. The CDR3, as DNA: TGCGCCAGCAGCTTGGCCACTTGGGACAGACTGGGGGAGACCCAGTACTTC.

V is TRBV5-4 and J is TRBJ1-2; 8 positions agree with TRBD1. Germline CDR1 and CDR2: SGHNT and YYREEE (reference sequence). This CDR3 has 14 amino acids. V lost 4 bases to trimming and J lost 5 bases; unmatched junction nucleotides: 7. The DNA of the CDR3 is TGTGCCAGCAGCCCGCGACAGGGGTGGTATGGCTACACCTTC. It is translated as CASSPRQGWYGYTF.

The chain recombines TRBV21-1 with TRBJ2-3; TRBD2 is the table's D call, not checked against the DNA. TRBV21-1 is classified as a pseudogene. The CDR3 is 16 residues long. The CDR3 bases are TGTGCCAGCAGCAAAAGGGAAACTAGCGGCACAGATACGCAGTATTTT. It is translated as CASSKRETSGTDTQYF.

The V call is TRBV19, the J call TRBJ2-1; TRBD1 might be the D (6 bases). CDR1 and CDR2 from the germline V gene are LNHDA and SQIVND (reference sequence). V was cut by 5 bases and J by 3 bases, with 14 bases left in between. CDR3 size: 15 residues. The CDR3 protein is CASSARDTNYNEQFF. CDR3 nucleotides: TGTGCCAGTAGTGCCCGGGACACGAACTACAATGAGCAGTTCTTC.

The rearrangement uses TRBV11-3 and TRBJ2-1; perhaps TRBD2 as D (5 bases). V gave up 5 bases and J gave up 0 bases, with 11 bases separating them. Germline V gene lookup returns CDR1 SGHNT and CDR2 YENEEA. The CDR3 is made up of 15 amino acids. This CDR3 is CASSPDSFSYNEQFF. DNA of the CDR3: TGTGCCAGCAGCCCGGACTCCTTCTCCTACAATGAGCAGTTCTTC.